This T cell receptor (beta chain) appears in the sequencing data of a study of cytomegalovirus exposure and HLA in healthy donors. The study's findings and limits: Researchers reported in a later analysis that a missense DCLRE1C variant was tied to TCR beta V- and J-gene trimming.

Points on this clone: What it recognizes is unknown.

Between the trimmed V and J ends, which lost 10 bases and 5 bases, there was a span of 23 bases. The CDR3 covers 15 residues. Germline CDR1 reads SNHLY; CDR2 reads FYNNEI. The PCR was carried out with 60 Vbeta primers and 13 Jbeta primers. Repertoires were generated with immunoSEQ multiplex PCR, while TCRdb's copy carries only in-frame clones and drops some. Among approximately 170,000 clones, roughly 79% were seen once, and the ten largest hold roughly 1.6%. This chain links TRBV2 with TRBJ2-5, with a tentative D call TRBD1 (5 bases). The sequenced sample consisted of PBMCs. This clonotype was sampled from a man aged 40-55 years in good health and CMV-seronegative. The CDR3 nucleotides are TGTGCCATCACCCCGAGCAGGGTCGGTGGGGAGACCCAGTACTTC. Amino acids: CAITPSRVGGETQYF.